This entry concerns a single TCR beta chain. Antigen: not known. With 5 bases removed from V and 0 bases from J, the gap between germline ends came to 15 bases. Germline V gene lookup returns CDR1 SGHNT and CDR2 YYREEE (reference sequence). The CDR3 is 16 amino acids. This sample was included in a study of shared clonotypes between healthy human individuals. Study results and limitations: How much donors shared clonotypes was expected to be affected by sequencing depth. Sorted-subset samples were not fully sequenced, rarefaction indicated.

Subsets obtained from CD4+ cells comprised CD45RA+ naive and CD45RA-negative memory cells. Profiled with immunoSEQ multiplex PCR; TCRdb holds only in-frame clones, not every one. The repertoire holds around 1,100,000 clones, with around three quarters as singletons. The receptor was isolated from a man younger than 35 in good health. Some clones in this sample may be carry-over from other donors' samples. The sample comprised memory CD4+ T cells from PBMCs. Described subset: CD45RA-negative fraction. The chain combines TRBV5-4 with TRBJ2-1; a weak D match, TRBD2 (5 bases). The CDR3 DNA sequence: TGTGCCAGCAGTAGACCCGGAGGAAGCTCCTACAATGAGCAGTTCTTC. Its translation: CASSRPGGSSYNEQFF. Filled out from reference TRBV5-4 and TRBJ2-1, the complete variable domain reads ETGVTQSPTHLIKTRGQQVTLRCSSQSGHNTVSWYQQALGQGPQFIFQYYREEENGRGNFPPRFSGLQFPNYSSELNVNALELDDSALYLCASSRPGGSSYNEQFFGPGTRLTVL.